The clone carrying this TCR beta chain was seen many times. Amplified TCR beta CDR3 regions derived from RNA transcripts. An initial round of RT-PCR targeting the TCR CDR3 relied on the HTBI primer set. TCRdb processed the multiplex PCR reads anew with MiXCR; each CDR3 protein has one entry. The sample carries fewer than 450,000 distinct CDR3 sequences, about 18% recorded once. This CDR3 comprises 15 residues. Germline V gives CDR1 WSHSY, CDR2 SAAADI. The V end lost 3 bases, the J end lost 4 bases, and 13 bases lay between the germline ends. The data originate from a study of T cells in Graves' hyperthyroidism and ophthalmopathy.

This chain links TRBV10-2 with TRBJ1-5; D is perhaps TRBD1 (5 bases). The clonotype originates from a woman in her twenties or thirties with Graves' hyperthyroidism that later progressed to Graves' ophthalmopathy. Material for sequencing was blood. In nucleotides, the CDR3 is TGCGCCAGCAGTGAAATTGGACGGACAAATCAGCCCCAGCATTTT. The encoded protein is CASSEIGRTNQPQHF.